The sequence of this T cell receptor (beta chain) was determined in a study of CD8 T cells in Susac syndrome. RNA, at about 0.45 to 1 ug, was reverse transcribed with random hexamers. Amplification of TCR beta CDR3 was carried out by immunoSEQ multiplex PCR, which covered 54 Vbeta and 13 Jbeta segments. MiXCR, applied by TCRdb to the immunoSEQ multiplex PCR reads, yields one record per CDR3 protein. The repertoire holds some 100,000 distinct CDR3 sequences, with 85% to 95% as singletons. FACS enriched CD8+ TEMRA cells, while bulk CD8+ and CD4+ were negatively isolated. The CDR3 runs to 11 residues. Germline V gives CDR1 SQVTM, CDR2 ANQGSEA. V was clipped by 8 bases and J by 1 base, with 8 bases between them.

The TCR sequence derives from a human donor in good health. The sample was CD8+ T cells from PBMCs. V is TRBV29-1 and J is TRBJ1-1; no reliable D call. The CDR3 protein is CSTRQNTEAFF. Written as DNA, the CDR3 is TGCAGCACCCGACAGAACACTGAAGCTTTCTTT.